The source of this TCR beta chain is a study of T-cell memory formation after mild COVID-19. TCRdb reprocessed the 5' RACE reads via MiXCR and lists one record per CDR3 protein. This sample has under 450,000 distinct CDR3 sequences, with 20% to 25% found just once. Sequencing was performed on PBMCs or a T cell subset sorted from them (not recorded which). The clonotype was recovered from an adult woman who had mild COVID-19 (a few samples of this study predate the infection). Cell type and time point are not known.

This chain's CDR3 is CSARRTEQFF. The DNA for the CDR3 is TGCAGTGCTAGACGGACTGAGCAGTTCTTC. The rearrangement joins TRBV20-1 to TRBJ2-1; D remains unclear. Per the germline V gene, CDR1 is DFQATT and CDR2 is SNEGSKA (reference sequence). The V gene lost 2 bases and the J gene lost 9 bases, with 5 bases spanning the gap. This CDR3 has 10 amino acids.